The clone carrying this T cell receptor (beta chain) was observed at least ten times. Its cognate antigen is unknown. The protocol attached unique molecular identifiers to individual cDNA molecules. TCRdb re-derived calls from the 5' RACE reads in MiXCR, one entry per CDR3 protein. The sample has about 38,000 distinct CDR3 sequences, roughly 4.8% seen once. The data belong to a study of early T cells in non-severe SARS-CoV-2 infection. Study background: Sequencing input comprised bulk RNA from unsorted whole blood; chain pairing was not available.

The study's findings and limits: Private and CD4 specificities were missed by VDJdb matching, which favored anti-spike CD8 responses.

V dropped 6 bases and J dropped 9 bases, with 13 bases sitting between them. The CDR3 loop spans 12 amino acids. The genes are TRBV12-3 or TRBV12-4 and TRBJ2-3; D is unresolved. The clonotype originates from an adult who was a healthcare worker with PCR-confirmed SARS-CoV-2 infection or an uninfected control (not recorded which). The sequencing input was whole blood. CDR3 in DNA: TGTGCCAGCAGCCCCGGGTTCGACACGCAGTATTTT. The encoded protein is CASSPGFDTQYF.